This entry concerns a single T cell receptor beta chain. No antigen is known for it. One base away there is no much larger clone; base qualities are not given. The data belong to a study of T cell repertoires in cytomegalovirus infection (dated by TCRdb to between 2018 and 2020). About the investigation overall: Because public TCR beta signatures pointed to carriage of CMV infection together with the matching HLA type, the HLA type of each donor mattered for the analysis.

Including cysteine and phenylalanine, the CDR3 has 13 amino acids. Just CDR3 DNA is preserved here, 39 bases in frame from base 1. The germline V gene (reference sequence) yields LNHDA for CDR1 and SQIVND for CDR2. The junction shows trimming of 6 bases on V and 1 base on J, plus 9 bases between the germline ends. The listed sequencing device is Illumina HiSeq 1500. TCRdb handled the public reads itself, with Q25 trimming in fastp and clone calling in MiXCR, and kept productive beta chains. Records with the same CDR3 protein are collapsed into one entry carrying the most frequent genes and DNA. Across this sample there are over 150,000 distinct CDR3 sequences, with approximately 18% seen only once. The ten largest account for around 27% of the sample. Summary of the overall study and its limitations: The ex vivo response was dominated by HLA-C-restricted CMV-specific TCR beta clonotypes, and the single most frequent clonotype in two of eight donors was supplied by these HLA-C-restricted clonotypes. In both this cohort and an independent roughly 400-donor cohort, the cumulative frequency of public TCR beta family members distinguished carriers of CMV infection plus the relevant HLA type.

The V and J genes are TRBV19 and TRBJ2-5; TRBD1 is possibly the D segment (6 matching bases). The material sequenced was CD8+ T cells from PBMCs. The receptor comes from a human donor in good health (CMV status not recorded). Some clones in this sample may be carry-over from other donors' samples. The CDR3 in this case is CASREDSQETQYF. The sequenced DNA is TGTGCCAGTAGAGAGGACAGCCAAGAGACCCAGTACTTC.